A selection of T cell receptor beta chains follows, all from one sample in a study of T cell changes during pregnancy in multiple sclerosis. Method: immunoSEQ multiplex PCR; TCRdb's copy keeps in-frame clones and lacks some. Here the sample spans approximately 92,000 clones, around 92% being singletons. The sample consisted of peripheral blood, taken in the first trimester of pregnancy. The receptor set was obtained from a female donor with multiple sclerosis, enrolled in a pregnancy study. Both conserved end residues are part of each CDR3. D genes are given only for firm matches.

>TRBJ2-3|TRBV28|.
TGTGCCAGCAGTTCCGGCACAGATACGCAGTATTTT
CASSSGTDTQYF
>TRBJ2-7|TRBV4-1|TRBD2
TGCGCCAGCAGCCAACCGCAATGGACTAGCGGGAGAGTGGAGCAGTACTTC
CASSQPQWTSGRVEQYF
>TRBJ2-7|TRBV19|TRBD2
TGTGCCAGTTCCCGGTTTAGCGGGGGATACTACGAGCAGTACTTC
CASSRFSGGYYEQYF
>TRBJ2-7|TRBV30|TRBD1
TGTGCCAGGGAAAACAGGGGTGGCGAGCAGTACTTC
CARENRGGEQYF
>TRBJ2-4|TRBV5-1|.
TGCGCCAGCAGCTTGGCCCTGTTCGGGGGAGAGAACATTCAGTACTTC
CASSLALFGGENIQYF
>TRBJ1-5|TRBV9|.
TGTGCCAGCAGCGTCGGGGGGGGAAATCAGCCCCAGCATTTT
CASSVGGGNQPQHF
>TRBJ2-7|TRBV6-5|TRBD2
TGTGCCAGCAGTGGCGGGGGGTCCTACGGCGAGCAGTACTTC
CASSGGGSYGEQYF
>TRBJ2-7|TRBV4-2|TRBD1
TGTGCCAGCAGCCAGTTGACAGGGACCTCCTACGAGCAGTACTTC
CASSQLTGTSYEQYF
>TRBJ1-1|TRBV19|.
TGTGCCAGTAGTGGAAGACAGTTGAACACTGAAGCTTTCTTT
CASSGRQLNTEAFF
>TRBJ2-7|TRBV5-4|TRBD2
TGTGCCAGCAGCTTGGGACTAGCGGGCTACTCCTACGAGCAGTACTTC
CASSLGLAGYSYEQYF